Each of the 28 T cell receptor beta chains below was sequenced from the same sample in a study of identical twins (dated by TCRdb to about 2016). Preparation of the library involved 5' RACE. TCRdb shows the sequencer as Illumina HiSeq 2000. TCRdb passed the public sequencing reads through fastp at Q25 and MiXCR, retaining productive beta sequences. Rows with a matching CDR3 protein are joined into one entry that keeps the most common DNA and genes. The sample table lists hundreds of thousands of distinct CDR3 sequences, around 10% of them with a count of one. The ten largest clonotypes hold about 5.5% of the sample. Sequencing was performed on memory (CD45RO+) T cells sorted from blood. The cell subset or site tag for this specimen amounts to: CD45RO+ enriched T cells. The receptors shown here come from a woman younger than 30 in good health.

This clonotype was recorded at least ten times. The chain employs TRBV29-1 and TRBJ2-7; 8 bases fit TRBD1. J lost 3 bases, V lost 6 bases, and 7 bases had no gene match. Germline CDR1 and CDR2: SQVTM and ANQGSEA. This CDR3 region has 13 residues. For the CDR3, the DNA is TGCAGCGTGAGACCCGACAGGGGCTACGAGCAGTACTTC. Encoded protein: CSVRPDRGYEQYF.

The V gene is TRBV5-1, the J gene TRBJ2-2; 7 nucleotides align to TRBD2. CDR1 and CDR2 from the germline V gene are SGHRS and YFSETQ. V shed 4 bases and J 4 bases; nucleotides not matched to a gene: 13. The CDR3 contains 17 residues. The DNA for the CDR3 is TGCGCCAGCAGCCCCGGCCCCGGGACTAAGGGCACCGGGGAGCTGTTTTTT. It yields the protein CASSPGPGTKGTGELFF. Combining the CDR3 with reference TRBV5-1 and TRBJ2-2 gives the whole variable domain KAGVTQTPRYLIKTRGQQVTLSCSPISGHRSVSWYQQTPGQGLQFLFEYFSETQRNKGNFPGRFSGRQFSNSRSEMNVSTLELGDSALYLCASSPGPGTKGTGELFFGEGSRLTVL.

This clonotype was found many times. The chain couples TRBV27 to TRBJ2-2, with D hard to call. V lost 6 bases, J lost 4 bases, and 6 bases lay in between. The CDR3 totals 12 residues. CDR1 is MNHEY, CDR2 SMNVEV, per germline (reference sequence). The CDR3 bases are TGTGCCAGCAGGAAAAGCACCGGGGAGCTGTTTTTT. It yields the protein CASRKSTGELFF.

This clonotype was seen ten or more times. In DNA form, the CDR3 reads TGCGCCAGCAGCTTACAATGGGAAACGCAGTATTTT. Translating gives CASSLQWETQYF. The chain is built from TRBV5-1 and TRBJ2-3; D uncertain. Germline CDR1 and CDR2: SGHRS and YFSETQ. The ends were cut back, 2 bases at V and 9 bases at J, with 10 bases in the middle. The CDR3 runs 12 residues. The full variable domain, completed using reference TRBV5-1 and TRBJ2-3, is KAGVTQTPRYLIKTRGQQVTLSCSPISGHRSVSWYQQTPGQGLQFLFEYFSETQRNKGNFPGRFSGRQFSNSRSEMNVSTLELGDSALYLCASSLQWETQYFGPGTRLTVL.

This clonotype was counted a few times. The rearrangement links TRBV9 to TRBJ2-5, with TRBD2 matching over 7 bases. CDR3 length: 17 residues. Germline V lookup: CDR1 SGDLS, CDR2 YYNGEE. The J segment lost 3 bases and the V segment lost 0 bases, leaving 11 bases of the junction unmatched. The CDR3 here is CASSVGATAGMEETQYF. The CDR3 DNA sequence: TGTGCCAGCAGCGTAGGTGCCACAGCGGGAATGGAAGAGACCCAGTACTTC.

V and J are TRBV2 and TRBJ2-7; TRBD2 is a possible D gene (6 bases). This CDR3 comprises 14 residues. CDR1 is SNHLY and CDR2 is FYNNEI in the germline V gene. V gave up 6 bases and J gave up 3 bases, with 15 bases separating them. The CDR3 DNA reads TGTGCCAGCAGCTCCGGGACTCTAAGCTACGAGCAGTACTTC. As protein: CASSSGTLSYEQYF.

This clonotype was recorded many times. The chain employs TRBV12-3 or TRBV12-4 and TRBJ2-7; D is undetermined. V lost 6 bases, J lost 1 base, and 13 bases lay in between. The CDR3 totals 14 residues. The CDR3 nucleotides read TGTGCCAGCAGCCCCATCCACGGTTCCTACGAGCAGTACTTC. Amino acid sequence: CASSPIHGSYEQYF.

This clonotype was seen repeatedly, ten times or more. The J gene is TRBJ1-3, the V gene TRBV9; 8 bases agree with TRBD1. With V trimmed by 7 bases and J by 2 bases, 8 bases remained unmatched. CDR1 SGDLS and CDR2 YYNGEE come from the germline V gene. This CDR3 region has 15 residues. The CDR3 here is CASARGQIAGNTIYF. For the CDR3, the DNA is TGTGCCAGCGCCAGGGGGCAGATCGCTGGAAACACCATATATTTT.

CDR3 in amino acids: CASSQPPGTGDGYTF. CDR3 in DNA: TGCGCCAGCAGTCAACCCCCCGGGACAGGGGATGGCTACACCTTC. This chain connects TRBV23-1 to TRBJ1-2; TRBD1 aligns across 10 bases. TRBV23-1 is noted as an ORF with a role that remains uncertain. V trimming: 2 bases; J trimming: 6 bases; junction bases outside the gene matches: 6. The CDR3 runs to 15 residues.

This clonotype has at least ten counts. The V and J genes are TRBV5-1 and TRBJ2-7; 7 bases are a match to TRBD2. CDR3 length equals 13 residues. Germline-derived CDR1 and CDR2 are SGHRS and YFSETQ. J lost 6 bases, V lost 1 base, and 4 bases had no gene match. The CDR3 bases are TGCGCCAGCAGCTTGCGGGGGGAGTTCGAGCAGTACTTC. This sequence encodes CASSLRGEFEQYF.

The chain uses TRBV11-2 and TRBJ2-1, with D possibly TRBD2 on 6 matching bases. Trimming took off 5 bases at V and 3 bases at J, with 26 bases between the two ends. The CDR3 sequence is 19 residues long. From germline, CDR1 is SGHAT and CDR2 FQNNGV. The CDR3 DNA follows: TGTGCCAGCAGCGTCTCCCTGGGTGGAGGGATAACCCTCTACAATGAGCAGTTCTTC. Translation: CASSVSLGGGITLYNEQFF.

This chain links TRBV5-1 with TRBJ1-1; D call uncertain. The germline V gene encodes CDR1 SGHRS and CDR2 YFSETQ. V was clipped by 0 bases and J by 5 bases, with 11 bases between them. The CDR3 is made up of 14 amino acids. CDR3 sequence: CASSLVQMGTEAFF. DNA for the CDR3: TGCGCCAGCAGCTTGGTTCAGATGGGGACTGAAGCTTTCTTT.

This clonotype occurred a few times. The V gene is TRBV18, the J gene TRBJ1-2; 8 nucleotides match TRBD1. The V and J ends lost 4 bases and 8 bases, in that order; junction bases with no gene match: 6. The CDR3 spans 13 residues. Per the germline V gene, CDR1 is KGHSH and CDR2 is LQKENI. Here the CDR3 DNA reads TGTGCCAGCTCACAACAGGGGGATGGAGGCTACACCTTC. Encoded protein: CASSQQGDGGYTF.

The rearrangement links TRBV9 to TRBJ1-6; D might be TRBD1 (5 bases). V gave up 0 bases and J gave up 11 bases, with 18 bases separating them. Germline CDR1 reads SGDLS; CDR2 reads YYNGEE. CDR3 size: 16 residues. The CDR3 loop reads CASSVDPAGEGTPLHF. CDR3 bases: TGTGCCAGCAGCGTAGACCCAGCGGGGGAAGGGACACCCCTCCACTTT.

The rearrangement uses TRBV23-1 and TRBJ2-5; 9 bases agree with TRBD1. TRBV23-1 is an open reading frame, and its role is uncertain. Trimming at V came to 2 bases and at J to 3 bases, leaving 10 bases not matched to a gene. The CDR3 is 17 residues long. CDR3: CASSQAGTGLGEETQYF. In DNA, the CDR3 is TGCGCCAGCAGTCAAGCCGGGACAGGGTTGGGAGAAGAGACCCAGTACTTC.

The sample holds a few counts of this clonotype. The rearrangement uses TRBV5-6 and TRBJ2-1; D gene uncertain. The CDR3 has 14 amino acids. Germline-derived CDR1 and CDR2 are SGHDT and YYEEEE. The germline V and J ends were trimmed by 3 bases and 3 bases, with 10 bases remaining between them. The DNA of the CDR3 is TGTGCCAGCAGCTCGCTGACTGGCTACAATGAGCAGTTCTTC. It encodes CASSSLTGYNEQFF.

The CDR3, as DNA: TGCGCCAGCAGCCATGGGACGTTGAGCGGGAGGTTGGGTGAGCAGTTCTTC. Its protein is CASSHGTLSGRLGEQFF. The chain is built from TRBV4-3 and TRBJ2-1; 9 bases match TRBD2. This CDR3 contains 17 residues. The germline gives CDR1 LGHNA, CDR2 YSLEER. J gave up 9 bases and V 3 bases, and 15 bases lay outside the gene matches.

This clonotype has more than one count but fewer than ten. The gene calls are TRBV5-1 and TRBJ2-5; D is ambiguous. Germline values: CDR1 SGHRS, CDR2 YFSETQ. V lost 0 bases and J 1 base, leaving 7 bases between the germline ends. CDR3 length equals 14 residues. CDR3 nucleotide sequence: TGCGCCAGCAGCTTGGGCACCCGCCAAGAGACCCAGTACTTC. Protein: CASSLGTRQETQYF.

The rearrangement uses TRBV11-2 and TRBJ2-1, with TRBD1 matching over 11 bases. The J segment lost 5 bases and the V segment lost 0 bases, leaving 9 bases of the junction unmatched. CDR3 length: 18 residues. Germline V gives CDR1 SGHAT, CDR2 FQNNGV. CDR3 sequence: CASSLDQEVGQGDNEQFF. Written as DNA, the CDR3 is TGTGCCAGCAGCTTAGATCAGGAGGTGGGACAGGGGGACAATGAGCAGTTCTTC.

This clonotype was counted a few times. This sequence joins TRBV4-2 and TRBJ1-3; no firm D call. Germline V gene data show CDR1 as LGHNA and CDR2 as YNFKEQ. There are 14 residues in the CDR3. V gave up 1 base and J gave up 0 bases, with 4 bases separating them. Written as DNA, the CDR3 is TGTGCCAGCAGCCAAGTGGGCTCTGGAAACACCATATATTTT. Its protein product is CASSQVGSGNTIYF.

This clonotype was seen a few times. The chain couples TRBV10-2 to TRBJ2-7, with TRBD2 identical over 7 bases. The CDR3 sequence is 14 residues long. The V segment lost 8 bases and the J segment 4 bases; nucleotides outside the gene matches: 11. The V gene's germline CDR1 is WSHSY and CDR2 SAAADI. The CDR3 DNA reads TGCGCCAGCCAACGGGGGGAGGGCCCTTACGAGCAGTACTTC. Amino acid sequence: CASQRGEGPYEQYF.

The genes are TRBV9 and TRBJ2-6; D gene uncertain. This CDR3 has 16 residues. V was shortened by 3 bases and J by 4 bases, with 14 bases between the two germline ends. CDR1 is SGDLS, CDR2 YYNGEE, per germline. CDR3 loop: CASSAGLGSGANVLTF. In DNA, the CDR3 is TGTGCCAGCAGCGCCGGGTTGGGTTCCGGGGCCAACGTCCTGACTTTC.

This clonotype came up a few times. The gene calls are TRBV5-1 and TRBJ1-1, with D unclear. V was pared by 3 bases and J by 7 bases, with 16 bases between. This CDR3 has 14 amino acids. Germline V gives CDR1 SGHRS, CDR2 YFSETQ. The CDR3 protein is CASSSESSSYEAFF. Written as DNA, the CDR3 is TGCGCCAGCAGCTCGGAGTCCAGTTCCTATGAAGCTTTCTTT.

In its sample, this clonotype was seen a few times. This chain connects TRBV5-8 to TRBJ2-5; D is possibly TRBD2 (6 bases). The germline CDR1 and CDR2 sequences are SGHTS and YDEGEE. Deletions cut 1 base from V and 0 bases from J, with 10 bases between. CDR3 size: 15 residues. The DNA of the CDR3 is TGTGCCAGCAGCTTGTCTGGGGACTACCAAGAGACCCAGTACTTC. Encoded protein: CASSLSGDYQETQYF.

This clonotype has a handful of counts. The CDR3 spells CASSPGGRQEGRNHEQYF. CDR3 in DNA: TGTGCCAGCAGCCCAGGGGGTCGTCAGGAAGGACGGAACCACGAGCAGTACTTC. V and J are TRBV14 and TRBJ2-7; TRBD1 aligns across 7 bases. Germline loops: CDR1 SGHDN, CDR2 FVKESK. This CDR3 region has 18 residues. Trimming cost V 4 bases and J 5 bases; bases outside gene matches: 20.

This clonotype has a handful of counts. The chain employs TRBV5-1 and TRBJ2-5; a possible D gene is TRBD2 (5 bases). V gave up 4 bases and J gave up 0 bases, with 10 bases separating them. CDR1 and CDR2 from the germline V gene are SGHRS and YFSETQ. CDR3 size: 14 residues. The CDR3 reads CASSLGGYQETQYF. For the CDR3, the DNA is TGCGCCAGCAGCCTTGGCGGGTACCAAGAGACCCAGTACTTC.

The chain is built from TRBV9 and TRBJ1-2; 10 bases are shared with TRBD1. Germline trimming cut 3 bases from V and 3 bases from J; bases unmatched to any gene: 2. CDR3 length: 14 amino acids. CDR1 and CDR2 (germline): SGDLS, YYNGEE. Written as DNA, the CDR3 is TGTGCCAGCAGCGAGGGGACAGGGGACTATGGCTACACCTTC. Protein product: CASSEGTGDYGYTF.

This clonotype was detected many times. This CDR3 reads CASSYSFTSPYEQYF. The DNA for the CDR3 is TGTGCCAGCAGTTACTCGTTCACAAGCCCCTACGAGCAGTACTTC. This chain uses TRBV6-5 with TRBJ2-7; D unclear. The V and J ends lost 0 bases and 2 bases respectively, with 11 bases between them. CDR1 and CDR2 from the germline V gene are MNHEY and SVGAGI. The CDR3 covers 15 residues.